This T cell receptor beta chain was captured by sequencing in a study of a mutant IDH1 vaccine in newly diagnosed glioma. Stated time point: week 47, end of study. It was 300 ug of mutant IDH1 20-mer peptide that made up each vaccine dose, given with topical imiquimod. As concerns this clone: Its antigen is not known.

Sequenced by immunoSEQ multiplex PCR; TCRdb stores in-frame clones only, minus some. The sample consists of fewer than 85,000 clones, 80% to 90% of them appearing once. Study-wide results and caveats: Detectable vaccine-induced immune responses arose in over 90% of patients.

The starting material was PBMCs, obtained from a glioma patient whose treatment included an IDH1 peptide vaccine. The receptor was derived from a man in his forties or fifties with glioma.

CDR3 coding DNA: TGTGCCAGCGGGCGCGGGGGGCCTATCTACGAGCAGTACTTC. This codes for CASGRGGPIYEQYF. The chain employs TRBV7-2 and TRBJ2-7; TRBD2 matches 8 bases. The V segment lost 8 bases and the J segment 3 bases; nucleotides outside the gene matches: 9. Germline assignment: CDR1 SGHTA and CDR2 FQGNSA. The CDR3 runs 14 residues.